What follows describes a single T cell receptor beta chain. Amplifying from RNA transcripts, the study obtained TCR beta CDR3 regions. The library came from an HTBI-primed first-round RT-PCR and a second-round multiplex PCR. TCRdb reprocessed the multiplex PCR reads via MiXCR and lists one record per CDR3 protein. The sample records 200,000 to 250,000 distinct CDR3 sequences, roughly a fifth being singletons. This entry belongs to a study of Graves' ophthalmopathy and Graves' hyperthyroidism. Looking at the study overall: At the time of initial diagnosis and before any treatment, peripheral blood was collected.

Germline V gene sequence: CDR1 SGHRS, CDR2 YFSETQ. The CDR3 totals 14 residues. Trimming pared 4 bases from V and 3 bases from J, leaving 14 bases between. The origin of this receptor is a woman between 50 and 59 years old with Graves' ophthalmopathy. The source material was peripheral blood. V is TRBV5-1 and J is TRBJ2-7; possibly TRBD1 for D (6 bases). This chain's CDR3 is CASSPNQGNYEQYF. Here the CDR3 DNA reads TGCGCCAGCAGCCCAAATCAGGGGAACTACGAGCAGTACTTC.